A selection of T cell receptor beta chains follows, all from one sample in a study of T cell responses to AZD1222 COVID-19 vaccine. Assay: immunoSEQ multiplex PCR; the TCRdb copy retains only in-frame clones and omits some. This sample yields some 86,000 clones, of which approximately 90% are seen a single time; around 5.8% belongs to the top ten. The sequences come from peripheral blood, collected 28 days after the second AZD1222 dose. The origin of the receptors is an adult who received the AZD1222 COVID-19 vaccine. CDR3s include the opening cysteine and the closing phenylalanine or tryptophan. The order of the fields is D gene, V gene, J gene, clone size, CDR3 DNA, CDR3 protein. A D gene is named only where the DNA matches it firmly. For some rows the clone size is stated as once, few or many, or as a class when expanded; others skip it.

TRBD1	TRBV30	TRBJ1-4	-	TGTGCCTGGAGCAAGACAGGGGGAATGGCAACTAATGAAAAACTGTTTTTT	CAWSKTGGMATNEKLFF
-	TRBV7-9	TRBJ1-6	-	TGTGCCAGCAGCCTCGGGGAGTCCTATAATTCACCCCTCCACTTT	CASSLGESYNSPLHF
TRBD2	TRBV10-3	TRBJ2-3	-	TGTGCCATCAGTCACGGACTAGCCAAAGACGAAGATACGCAGTATTTT	CAISHGLAKDEDTQYF
-	TRBV7-9	TRBJ1-2	-	TGTGCCAGCAGCTTAGGAGGGGACAACTATGGCTACACCTTC	CASSLGGDNYGYTF
-	TRBV9	TRBJ1-1	once	TGTGCCAGCAGTATCGACCCGGGAGGCACTGAAGCTTTCTTT	CASSIDPGGTEAFF
TRBD2	TRBV3-1/TRBV3-2	TRBJ2-3	once	TGTGCCAGCAGCTTCCGACTAGCGGGGGGGAGTGATACGCAGTATTTT	CASSFRLAGGSDTQYF
TRBD1	TRBV23-1	TRBJ2-7	-	TGCGCCAGCAGTGTTTGGGACAGGAACTACGAGCAGTACTTC	CASSVWDRNYEQYF
-	TRBV3-1/TRBV3-2	TRBJ1-4	-	TGTGCCAGCAGCCAATCAGAGAGGGGTCCTAATGAAAAACTGTTTTTT	CASSQSERGPNEKLFF
-	TRBV28	TRBJ2-7	-	TGTGCCAGCAGTGGATCACAGTTGAGGCGGGGGCAGTACTTC	CASSGSQLRRGQYF
-	TRBV21-1	TRBJ1-4	-	TGTGCCAGCAGCAAGAGGCAGGGAAATGAAAAACTGTTTTTT	CASSKRQGNEKLFF
-	TRBV25-1	TRBJ1-2	once	TGTGCCAGCAGTGAACTGTACGGGTACGGCTACACCTTC	CASSELYGYGYTF
TRBD2	TRBV7-2	TRBJ2-5	-	TGTGCCAGCAGCTCCTCTAGCGGGGGGGTCGAGACCCAGTACTTC	CASSSSSGGVETQYF
TRBD1	TRBV6-5	TRBJ2-2	-	TGTGCCAGCAGTTATAGAGTTGTAGGGGGCTCCGGGGAGCTGTTTTTT	CASSYRVVGGSGELFF
-	TRBV7-2	TRBJ1-1	-	TGTGCCAGCAGCCCCTTTTTCCAGGGAGGAAGGAAAGCTTTCTTT	CASSPFFQGGRKAFF
TRBD1	TRBV4-1	TRBJ2-1	-	TGCGCCAGCAGCCAAGACCCACGGGACAGGGGGGAATACAATGAGCAGTTCTTC	CASSQDPRDRGEYNEQFF
TRBD1	TRBV18	TRBJ1-6	few	TGTGCCAGCTCACCCCGGGACAGTGATTCACCCCTCCACTTT	CASSPRDSDSPLHF
-	TRBV27	TRBJ1-6	-	TGTGCCAGCAGTTTACGGGGGGCTTATAATTCACCCCTCCACTTT	CASSLRGAYNSPLHF
TRBD1	TRBV19	TRBJ1-1	-	TGTGCCAGTGGCCTGACAGGGGCGAACACTGAAGCTTTCTTT	CASGLTGANTEAFF
-	TRBV9	TRBJ2-7	-	TGTGCCAGCAGCGTAGCTGGGGGATTACCCTACGAGCAGTACTTC	CASSVAGGLPYEQYF
-	TRBV5-5	TRBJ1-5	-	TGTGCCAGCAGCTTGGGGGAAGGTAGTATAAAGCCCCAGCATTTT	CASSLGEGSIKPQHF
-	TRBV28	TRBJ2-7	-	TGTGCCAGCAGGGACTTCAGCTCCTACGAGCAGTACTTC	CASRDFSSYEQYF
TRBD1	TRBV24-1	TRBJ2-2	once	TGTGCCACCAGTGACTACAGGGGGGCCGGGGAGCTGTTTTTT	CATSDYRGAGELFF
TRBD1	TRBV9	TRBJ1-4	-	TGTGCCAGCAGCGCCGGTAGGGGACAGGGGGAAAAACTGTTTTTT	CASSAGRGQGEKLFF
-	TRBV4-1	TRBJ2-2	-	TGCGCCAGCAGCCAAGAACCGCCTCAGAACACCGGGGAGCTGTTTTTT	CASSQEPPQNTGELFF
-	TRBV6-1	TRBJ1-6	once	TGTGCCAGTGTAGACCGGAGCTCCTATAATTCACCCCTCCACTTT	CASVDRSSYNSPLHF
TRBD1	TRBV5-1	TRBJ1-2	-	TGCGCCAGCAGCCCGGACAGGGGCCATGGCTACACCTTC	CASSPDRGHGYTF
-	TRBV19	TRBJ2-5	once	TGTGCCAGTAGTATAGTTGGGAGCCAAGAGACCCAGTACTTC	CASSIVGSQETQYF
-	TRBV6-5	TRBJ1-1	-	TGTGCCAGCAGTCTGGCCGGGGGAGCTTTCTTT	CASSLAGGAFF
-	TRBV3-1/TRBV3-2	TRBJ2-3	-	TGTGCCAGCGGCGATTCAGGGGCAGATACGCAGTATTTT	CASGDSGADTQYF
-	TRBV30	TRBJ2-7	once	TGTGCCTGGAGTGTACAGGACTACGAGCAGTACTTC	CAWSVQDYEQYF
-	TRBV5-1	TRBJ1-1	-	TGCGCCAGCAGCTCGTTATCCGGGACGAACACTGAAGCTTTCTTT	CASSSLSGTNTEAFF
-	TRBV29-1	TRBJ1-2	-	TGCAGTGCCAGCGACACCTGGCGCGGCTACACCTTC	CSASDTWRGYTF
-	TRBV27	TRBJ2-3	-	TGTGCCAGCAGTTTGTCGGCTAGCACAGATACGCAGTATTTT	CASSLSASTDTQYF
-	TRBV4-1	TRBJ2-5	-	TGCGCCAGCAGCCAAGATTTGAGGGGTAGCGGCCAAGAGACCCAGTACTTC	CASSQDLRGSGQETQYF
-	TRBV2	TRBJ1-5	-	TGTGCCAGCAGTGAGGATAGGGGCAATCAGCCCCAGCATTTT	CASSEDRGNQPQHF
TRBD1	TRBV11-3	TRBJ2-3	-	TGTGCCAGCAGCACCGAGGGGGCGAGTACAGATACGCAGTATTTT	CASSTEGASTDTQYF
-	TRBV5-1	TRBJ2-7	-	TGCGCCAGCAGCCCAGGTCTGGGGGCAGGGGTCTACGAGCAGTACTTC	CASSPGLGAGVYEQYF
-	TRBV13	TRBJ1-2	-	TGTGCCAGCAGCTTACTCCACCACGACACGTTTAACTATGGCTACACCTTC	CASSLLHHDTFNYGYTF
TRBD2	TRBV7-2	TRBJ2-2	few	TGTGCCAGCAGCGCCCGGGGGGGGAGATCTCCCGGGGAGCTGTTTTTT	CASSARGGRSPGELFF
-	TRBV15	TRBJ2-1	-	TGTGCCACCGGCTTCGGGGAGGTACCACTTCACAATGAGCAGTTCTTC	CATGFGEVPLHNEQFF
-	TRBV6-5	TRBJ1-1	-	TGTGCCAGCAGTTACGAAAGAACCGCTGAAGCTTTCTTT	CASSYERTAEAFF
-	TRBV2	TRBJ2-3	-	TGTGCCAGCAGTCGGGAATTCACAGATACGCAGTATTTT	CASSREFTDTQYF
-	TRBV30	TRBJ2-7	-	TGTGCCTGGAGTGTACCCACGCAATCCTCCTACGAGCAGTACTTC	CAWSVPTQSSYEQYF
-	TRBV6-4	TRBJ2-2	-	TGTGCCAGCAGTGACGGTCTCTTCATAGCACTAAGTGGGAACACCGGGGAGCTGTTTTTT	CASSDGLFIALSGNTGELFF
TRBD1	TRBV10-3	TRBJ1-5	-	TGTGCCATCAGAACGGACAGGGGGGGCAATCAGCCCCAGCATTTT	CAIRTDRGGNQPQHF
-	TRBV5-4	TRBJ2-7	-	TGTGCCAACCCCGGGGGCGGTACCTACGAGCAGTACTTC	CANPGGGTYEQYF
TRBD1	TRBV5-1	TRBJ2-2	once	TGCGCCAGCAGCTTAGGACAGGGGTCCACCGGGGAGCTGTTTTTT	CASSLGQGSTGELFF
-	TRBV7-8	TRBJ1-2	-	TGTGCCAGCAGCCCCTCCCACCCAGGGGCTAACTATGGCTACACCTTC	CASSPSHPGANYGYTF
TRBD1	TRBV19	TRBJ1-5	-	TGTGCCAGTACCCCGACAGGGTTGGGCAATCAGCCCCAGCATTTT	CASTPTGLGNQPQHF
-	TRBV2	TRBJ2-6	-	TGTGCCAGTCACCAGGCCAACGTCCTGACTTTC	CASHQANVLTF
-	TRBV27	TRBJ1-1	-	TGTGCCAGCAGTCCCTCCCCCCACGACGGGCTGAACACTGAAGCTTTCTTT	CASSPSPHDGLNTEAFF
TRBD1	TRBV7-6	TRBJ1-4	-	TGTGCCAGCAGCCGAGGGCAGGGGGCTCCGAATGAAAAACTGTTTTTT	CASSRGQGAPNEKLFF
TRBD1	TRBV19	TRBJ2-2	-	TGTGCCAGTAGTCCGGGACAGAGAAACACCGGGGAGCTGTTTTTT	CASSPGQRNTGELFF